Listed below are T cell receptor beta chains from one sample, sequenced in a study of OX40 agonist ivuxolimab in advanced cancers. Assay used: immunoSEQ multiplex PCR; TCRdb lists only in-frame clones, some missing. Of approximately 61,000 clones listed, around nine tenths are singletons. The material was CD4+ or CD8+ T cells sorted from blood, obtained in a trial of the OX40 agonist ivuxolimab. The source of these receptors is an adult with an advanced solid tumor such as melanoma, head and neck, liver or kidney cancer. Each CDR3 is given with its conserved first and last residue. D genes are given only for firm matches. For some rows the clone size is stated as once, few or many, or as a class when expanded; others skip it.

v_call	clone_size	d_call	j_call	cdr3_aa	cdr3_nt
TRBV25-1	.	TRBD2	TRBJ2-5	CASSVTTSEIRVETQYF	TGTGCCAGCAGTGTTACGACTAGCGAGATTAGGGTAGAGACCCAGTACTTC
TRBV7-3	.	TRBD1	TRBJ2-3	CASSAGTGDADTQYF	TGTGCCAGCTCAGCCGGGACAGGGGATGCGGATACGCAGTATTTT
TRBV19	.	.	TRBJ2-1	CASSPRGHNEQFF	TGTGCCAGTAGTCCCAGGGGTCACAATGAGCAGTTCTTC
TRBV19	.	.	TRBJ1-4	CASSQGEKLFF	TGTGCCAGTAGTCAGGGTGAAAAGCTGTTTTTT
TRBV7-2	.	.	TRBJ1-5	CASSLALRGAGNQPQHF	TGTGCCAGCAGCTTAGCGCTTCGGGGGGCTGGCAATCAGCCCCAGCATTTT
TRBV28	.	.	TRBJ1-1	CASSPGMGTEAFF	TGTGCCAGCAGTCCAGGGATGGGAACTGAAGCTTTCTTT
TRBV4-3	.	TRBD2	TRBJ2-3	CASSQDRALAGADTQYF	TGCGCCAGCAGCCAAGATCGAGCGCTAGCGGGAGCAGATACGCAGTATTTT
TRBV27	.	TRBD1	TRBJ2-2	CASRRTGDGTGELFF	TGTGCCAGCAGGAGGACAGGGGACGGTACCGGGGAGCTGTTTTTT
TRBV19	.	.	TRBJ1-4	CASSLLSGEKLFF	TGTGCCAGTAGTCTTTTAAGCGGAGAAAAACTGTTTTTT
TRBV7-3	.	.	TRBJ2-1	CASSLTAASGPYNEQFF	TGTGCCAGCAGCTTAACGGCGGCTAGTGGTCCCTACAATGAGCAGTTCTTC
TRBV27	.	TRBD1	TRBJ2-7	CASRGQGYEQYF	TGTGCCAGCAGGGGACAGGGGTACGAGCAGTACTTC
TRBV9	.	TRBD1	TRBJ2-7	CASSQFRDSYEQYF	TGTGCCAGCAGCCAGTTCCGGGACAGCTACGAGCAGTACTTC
TRBV7-3	.	.	TRBJ2-1	CASSLVNNEQFF	TGTGCCAGCAGCTTGGTTAACAATGAGCAGTTCTTC
TRBV5-6	once	TRBD2	TRBJ2-7	CASSEETGLAGAEQYF	TGTGCCAGCAGCGAAGAGACTGGACTAGCGGGAGCCGAGCAGTACTTC
TRBV11-2	.	.	TRBJ2-7	CASSLTYYEQYF	TGTGCCAGCAGCTTAACTTACTACGAGCAGTACTTC
TRBV27	once	.	TRBJ2-3	CASSSGLDTQYF	TGTGCCAGCAGTTCGGGACTAGATACGCAGTATTTT
TRBV28	.	TRBD1	TRBJ1-5	CASSTPDRVETPKQADNQPQHF	TGTGCCAGCAGTACGCCGGACAGGGTGGAAACTCCTAAACAGGCGGACAATCAGCCCCAGCATTTT
TRBV11-2	few	.	TRBJ2-7	CASREGPSYEQYF	TGTGCCAGCAGAGAGGGACCCTCCTACGAGCAGTACTTC
TRBV4-3	.	TRBD2	TRBJ2-1	CASSQDAKREVDEQFF	TGCGCCAGCAGCCAAGACGCTAAGCGGGAGGTGGATGAGCAGTTCTTC
TRBV11-2	.	TRBD2	TRBJ2-1	CASSLTSDEQFF	TGTGCCAGCAGCTTAACTAGCGATGAGCAGTTCTTC
TRBV7-9	.	.	TRBJ2-7	CASSPGSYEQYF	TGTGCCAGCAGCCCAGGCTCCTACGAGCAGTACTTC
TRBV19	.	TRBD1	TRBJ2-7	CASSPGTGPYEQYF	TGTGCCAGTAGTCCGGGGACAGGACCCTACGAGCAGTACTTC
TRBV23-1	.	.	TRBJ2-5	CASSQWVRGTEETQYF	TGCGCCAGCAGTCAATGGGTTCGCGGGACGGAAGAGACCCAGTACTTC
TRBV21-1	.	.	TRBJ2-5	CASSTATGTQETQYF	TGTGCCAGCAGCACCGCGACAGGGACCCAAGAGACCCAGTACTTC
TRBV7-9	.	.	TRBJ2-6	CASSRSYSGANVLTF	TGTGCCAGCAGCCGTTCCTACTCTGGGGCCAACGTCCTGACTTTC
TRBV16	once	TRBD2	TRBJ2-3	CASSHSAGATDTQYF	TGTGCCAGCAGCCATTCCGCGGGAGCCACAGATACGCAGTATTTT
TRBV11-3	.	.	TRBJ2-5	CASSERDVQETQYF	TGTGCCAGCAGCGAACGGGACGTACAAGAGACCCAGTACTTC
TRBV9	.	TRBD2	TRBJ2-1	CASSASGLAGDEQFF	TGTGCCAGCAGCGCCTCCGGACTAGCCGGCGATGAGCAGTTCTTC
TRBV10-1	.	.	TRBJ2-3	CASSESPGADTQYF	TGCGCCAGCAGTGAGTCCCCAGGGGCAGATACGCAGTATTTT
TRBV27	.	.	TRBJ2-7	CASSLWQARPYEQYF	TGTGCCAGCAGTTTGTGGCAGGCCCGACCCTACGAGCAGTACTTC
TRBV11-2	.	.	TRBJ2-1	CASSLGGEQFF	TGTGCCAGCAGCCTAGGTGGTGAGCAGTTCTTC
TRBV2	.	.	TRBJ2-5	CASSEIRRETQYF	TGTGCCAGCAGTGAAATCAGGAGGGAGACCCAGTACTTC
TRBV7-9	.	.	TRBJ2-2	CASSSGTTYTGELFF	TGTGCCAGCAGTTCCGGGACAACCTACACCGGGGAGCTGTTTTTT
TRBV4-3	.	.	TRBJ1-6	CASSQDGTGNSPLHF	TGCGCCAGCAGCCAAGATGGAACGGGGAATTCACCCCTCCACTTT
TRBV7-9	once	TRBD1	TRBJ2-6	CASSHETGTSGANVLTF	TGTGCCAGCAGCCATGAGACAGGGACCTCTGGGGCCAACGTCCTGACTTTC
TRBV9	.	TRBD2	TRBJ2-3	CASSGSGSADTQYF	TGTGCCAGCAGCGGTAGCGGGAGCGCAGATACGCAGTATTTT
TRBV28	.	.	TRBJ2-7	CASRLLGHRYEQYF	TGTGCCAGCAGATTACTAGGACATCGCTACGAGCAGTACTTC
TRBV27	.	.	TRBJ2-1	CASSLLQGPGVNEQFF	TGTGCCAGCAGTTTATTGCAGGGGCCGGGGGTTAATGAGCAGTTCTTC
TRBV5-1	.	.	TRBJ2-2	CASSFGDPDTGELFF	TGCGCCAGCAGCTTTGGAGACCCAGACACCGGGGAGCTGTTTTTT
TRBV2	.	.	TRBJ2-1	CASSVRGTRVYNEQFF	TGTGCCAGCAGTGTTCGGGGGACACGGGTGTACAATGAGCAGTTCTTC
TRBV27	.	.	TRBJ1-1	CASSWQGGTEAFF	TGTGCCAGCAGTTGGCAGGGTGGCACTGAAGCTTTCTTT
TRBV27	.	.	TRBJ2-1	CASSLGGPSVDEQFF	TGTGCCAGCAGTTTAGGGGGACCGAGCGTCGATGAGCAGTTCTTC
TRBV28	.	.	TRBJ2-7	CASSLSGYEQYF	TGTGCCAGCAGTTTATCGGGTTACGAGCAGTACTTC
TRBV5-6	.	.	TRBJ1-3	CASSFGGQQNTIYF	TGTGCCAGCAGCTTTGGCGGACAGCAAAACACCATATATTTT
TRBV5-6	.	.	TRBJ1-1	CASSLAYGGRTEAFF	TGTGCCAGCAGCTTGGCCTACGGGGGGAGGACTGAAGCTTTCTTT
TRBV27	.	TRBD1	TRBJ1-4	CASSLVSTGASTNEKLFF	TGTGCCAGCAGTTTGGTCTCGACAGGGGCCTCAACTAATGAAAAACTGTTTTTT
TRBV7-8	.	.	TRBJ2-3	CASSPVAHPDTQYF	TGTGCCAGCAGCCCGGTAGCCCACCCAGATACGCAGTATTTT
TRBV11-3	.	.	TRBJ2-1	CASSGRGDYEQFF	TGTGCCAGCAGCGGCAGGGGTGATTATGAGCAGTTCTTC